The following is a TCR beta chain sequence with its context. The CDR3 has 13 amino acids. Trimming pared 5 bases from V and 7 bases from J, leaving 10 bases between. The germline gives CDR1 SGHRS, CDR2 YFSETQ. This specimen belongs to a study of blood T cell repertoires in COVID-19. TCRdb's table, derived via immunoSEQ multiplex PCR, lists solely in-frame clones and lacks some. The repertoire holds 200,000 to 250,000 clones, with roughly four fifths as singletons. V gene TRBV5-1 combines with J gene TRBJ1-6, with D perhaps TRBD1 (5 bases). The receptor's source is a man between 35 and 55 years old who had recovered from COVID-19. Source material: PBMCs or T cells enriched from blood (not recorded which). CDR3 region: CASRDRENSPLHF. The CDR3, as DNA: TGCGCCAGCAGAGACAGAGAGAATTCACCCCTCCACTTT.